This T cell receptor beta chain was identified in a study of cytotoxic CD8 clonotypes in ibrutinib-treated CLL. Across the whole study: Response was recorded as partial in around 25 patients and complete in 2; at median approximately 65 months, approximately 14 remained remitted and some twelve had progressed.

In the case of this clone: What it binds is not known.

Target depth was 1 in 200,000 to 1 in 1 million T cells, about 10x per clonotype. Only in-frame clones appear in the TCRdb table, and some are missing; sequencing was by immunoSEQ multiplex PCR. Of 150,000 to 200,000 clones detected, more than 70% appear once; the ten largest clones hold about 2.9%. Study outcomes and limitations: Under therapy, public clonotypes either contracted or stayed stable, and they were uncommon. Circulating CD8+ T-cell counts were tracked by baseline clonality, which exceeded that of age-matched healthy donors.

Sequenced here: PBMCs, sampled at disease progression, from a patient treated with ibrutinib. The receptor's source is a human donor with chronic lymphocytic leukemia.

The CDR3 is CASSQTGTGNTEAFF. The DNA of the CDR3 is TGTGCCAGCTCACAGACAGGGACAGGGAACACTGAAGCTTTCTTT. The V and J genes are TRBV18 and TRBJ1-1, with 8 bases that match TRBD1. J gave up 1 base and V 4 bases, and 5 bases lay outside the gene matches. This CDR3 region has 15 residues. Germline V lookup: CDR1 KGHSH, CDR2 LQKENI. Full variable domain (outside the CDR3, taken from reference TRBV18 and TRBJ1-1): NAGVMQNPRHLVRRRGQEARLRCSPMKGHSHVYWYRQLPEEGLKFMVYLQKENIIDESGMPKERFSAEFPKEGPSILRIQQVVRGDSAAYFCASSQTGTGNTEAFFGQGTRLTVV.